These 10 T cell receptor beta chains were sequenced from one sample in a study of T cells in Graves' hyperthyroidism and ophthalmopathy (dated by TCRdb to the late 2010s). Library preparation used multiplex PCR. The instrument given in TCRdb is Illumina HiSeq 2000. The TCR beta CDR3 regions were amplified from RNA transcripts. For the first round of RT-PCR on the TCR CDR3, the HTBI primer set was used together with the Qiagen OneStep RT-PCR kit. The raw public data were reprocessed by TCRdb itself: fastp quality trimming at Q25, MiXCR clonotype calling, in-frame beta chains only. CDR3 protein sequences are deduplicated, and each keeps its most common genes and DNA. Counted in this sample were fewer than 500,000 distinct CDR3 sequences; roughly 15% of them appeared once. The ten top clones hold 20% of the sample. The sequenced material came from blood. The receptors originated from a woman aged 25 to 39 with Graves' ophthalmopathy.

Many counts were recorded for this clonotype. The chain couples TRBV11-3 to TRBJ2-7; no clear D. CDR1 is SGHNT and CDR2 is YENEEA in the germline V gene. The V end was cut by 5 bases, the J end by 5 bases, with 13 bases between. This CDR3 has 13 amino acids. Here the CDR3 reads CASSPGRSNEQYF. CDR3 bases: TGTGCCAGCAGCCCAGGCAGGTCCAACGAGCAGTACTTC.

This chain connects TRBV10-3 to TRBJ1-1, with TRBD1 identical over 8 bases. V lost 6 bases, J lost 10 bases, and 4 bases stayed unmatched. The CDR3 loop spans 11 amino acids. Germline V lookup: CDR1 ENHRY, CDR2 SYGVKD. The CDR3 protein is CAIRDREAAFF. The CDR3, as DNA: TGTGCCATCAGGGACAGGGAGGCAGCTTTCTTT.

A word on this clonotype: An end of the junction differs from the germline gene, which may be a read error. The chain uses TRBV12-3 or TRBV12-4 and TRBJ2-1; D is unclear. CDR3 length equals 12 residues. CDR3 residues: CASRQSYNEQSF. The CDR3, as DNA: TGTGCCAGCAGACAGTCCTACAATGAGCAGTCCTTC.

This clonotype was seen ten or more times. The chain employs TRBV7-6 and TRBJ1-6; no definite D call. V was trimmed by 3 bases and J by 3 bases, leaving 9 bases between them. CDR3 size: 15 residues. Germline V gene data show CDR1 as SGHVS and CDR2 as FNYEAQ. The CDR3 nucleotides are TGTGCCAGCAGCTTTGGCAGAGACTATAATTCACCCCTCCACTTT. Its protein is CASSFGRDYNSPLHF.

This clonotype has at least ten counts. The J gene is TRBJ1-4, the V gene TRBV20-1; D perhaps matches TRBD1 (6 bases). The ends were cut back, 6 bases at V and 7 bases at J, with 15 bases in the middle. Looked up from germline, CDR1 is DFQATT and CDR2 is SNEGSKA (reference sequence). The CDR3 is 13 amino acids. This CDR3 is CSARGGRGEKLFF. The DNA for the CDR3 is TGCAGTGCCCGCGGGGGGCGCGGTGAAAAACTGTTTTTT.

Note on this clonotype: Its ends do not fully match the called genes, so a read error is possible. The V call is TRBV4-2, the J call TRBJ2-3, with 8 bases identical to TRBD2. The CDR3 has 16 residues. Looked up from germline, CDR1 is LGHNA and CDR2 is YNFKEQ. For the CDR3, the DNA is TGTGCCAACAGCCAAGTAGCGGGGCAAAGCACAGATACGCAGTATTTT. Translation: CANSQVAGQSTDTQYF.

The rearrangement links TRBV6-1 to TRBJ2-1; 10 bases map to TRBD2. Germline lookup yields CDR1 MNHNS and CDR2 SASEGT. The CDR3 is made up of 16 amino acids. J was trimmed by 4 bases and V by 4 bases; bases with no gene match: 7. CDR3 amino acids: CASSGFSGGLYNEQFF. In DNA, the CDR3 is TGTGCCAGCAGTGGGTTTAGCGGGGGGTTATACAATGAGCAGTTCTTC.

The table lists this clonotype with many counts. This rearrangement joins TRBV5-1 to TRBJ2-1; the D gene is possibly TRBD2 (6 bases). Germline V gene sequence: CDR1 SGHRS, CDR2 YFSETQ. V was cut by 4 bases and J by 0 bases, with 14 bases left in between. The CDR3 runs to 16 residues. DNA of the CDR3: TGCGCCAGCAGCGTAGGAGGGATGAGCTCCTACAATGAGCAGTTCTTC. Translation: CASSVGGMSSYNEQFF.

The chain has TRBV27 and TRBJ1-6; no reliable D call. Deletions cut 6 bases from V and 3 bases from J, with 9 bases between. Germline V gene data show CDR1 as MNHEY and CDR2 as SMNVEV (reference sequence). This CDR3 spans 14 amino acids. CDR3 nucleotides: TGTGCCAGCAGACCGCCCAGCTATAATTCACCCCTCCACTTT. It specifies CASRPPSYNSPLHF.

Details on this clonotype: Being one base from a much bigger clone, this may be a read error. The CDR3 here is CASSLGPLYEQYF. The CDR3 DNA follows: TGTGCCAGCAGCTTGGGGCCGCTCTACGAGCAGTACTTC. The chain combines TRBV5-6 with TRBJ2-7; D is undetermined. Germline CDR1 and CDR2: SGHDT and YYEEEE. Deletions cut 0 bases from V and 3 bases from J, with 7 bases between. CDR3 length: 13 amino acids.